This TCR beta chain was retrieved from a study of response to subunit inactivated influenza vaccine. Worth noting for this clonotype: Its target is unknown.

Each CDR3 protein is one row after TCRdb ran MiXCR on the RT-PCR reads. The data show about half a million distinct CDR3 sequences, 9.5% to 13% seen once. The study's findings and limits: With each seasonal influenza vaccination, the authors suggested, few new T cells are recruited.

The ends were cut back, 2 bases at V and 5 bases at J, with 15 bases in the middle. The V gene's germline CDR1 is MGHRA and CDR2 YSYEKL. This CDR3 comprises 16 residues. The V and J genes are TRBV4-1 and TRBJ2-2; D gene uncertain. Sequenced material: PBMCs from blood, taken more than 35 days after vaccination. This clonotype was obtained from a man in his fifties who received an inactivated influenza vaccine. The CDR3 loop is CASSQPAKDRTGELFF. In nucleotides, the CDR3 is TGCGCCAGCAGCCAACCAGCCAAAGACCGGACCGGGGAGCTGTTTTTT.